The 26 T cell receptor beta chains in this list originate from one sample, sequenced in a study of T cell repertoires and HLA-DP antigens. Clones were read by immunoSEQ multiplex PCR, and TCRdb kept only the in-frame ones, dropping some. The profile shows over 60,000 clones, about 80% of them singletons. These receptors have no identified antigens. Sequencing input: CD4+ T cells from PBMCs. All receptors derive from a man aged 55 to 70 in good health and CMV-seronegative.

V gene TRBV6-1 combines with J gene TRBJ2-2; tentatively, D is TRBD1 or TRBD2 (6 bases each). Germline V CDR1 and CDR2: MNHNS, SASEGT. This CDR3 region has 13 residues. The ends were cut back, 4 bases at V and 7 bases at J, with 10 bases in the middle. CDR3 in amino acids: CASSGGAGGELFF. CDR3 sequence (DNA): TGTGCCAGCAGTGGGGGGGCTGGCGGGGAGCTGTTTTTT.

The chain recombines TRBV19 with TRBJ2-5; D unclear. V gave up 4 bases and J gave up 5 bases, with 11 bases separating them. This CDR3 has 13 residues. CDR1 and CDR2 from the germline V gene are LNHDA and SQIVND (reference sequence). CDR3 residues: CASSNPPSETQYF. CDR3 bases: TGTGCCAGTAGTAACCCCCCCTCGGAGACCCAGTACTTC. Based on the CDR3 plus reference TRBV19 and TRBJ2-5, the full variable domain is DGGITQSPKYLFRKEGQNVTLSCEQNLNHDAMYWYRQDPGQGLRLIYYSQIVNDFQKGDIAEGYSVSREKKESFPLTVTSAQKNPTAFYLCASSNPPSETQYFGPGTRLLVL.

This clone was counted a few times. The rearrangement joins TRBV9 to TRBJ2-3, with a possible D match to TRBD1 (5 bases). This CDR3 has 15 amino acids. Deletions cut 0 bases from V and 5 bases from J, with 13 bases between. CDR1 is SGDLS and CDR2 is YYNGEE in the germline V gene. CDR3 nucleotides: TGTGCCAGCAGCGTAGGGCAGGGTCAGGGAGATACGCAGTATTTT. Translated, it gives CASSVGQGQGDTQYF.

The chain employs TRBV6-6 and TRBJ2-2; D is unresolved. The CDR3 extends over 14 amino acids. V gave up 2 bases and J gave up 2 bases, with 6 bases separating them. Germline CDR1 is MNHNY and CDR2 is SVGAGI (reference sequence). CDR3: CASSYLENTGELFF. In DNA form, the CDR3 reads TGTGCCAGCAGTTACCTCGAAAACACCGGGGAGCTGTTTTTT.

This rearrangement joins TRBV30 to TRBJ1-2, with a weak D call TRBD1 (6 bases). Germline V gives CDR1 GTSNPN, CDR2 SVGIG (reference sequence). V lost 2 bases, J lost 4 bases, and 11 bases lay in between. This CDR3 has 13 amino acids. CDR3 protein: CAWSSGTTYGYTF. CDR3 DNA sequence: TGTGCCTGGAGTTCGGGGACAACCTATGGCTACACCTTC.

The chain employs TRBV9 and TRBJ2-3, with no clear D. The CDR3 totals 14 residues. V lost 3 bases to trimming and J lost 0 bases, with 8 bases between them. Looked up from germline, CDR1 is SGDLS and CDR2 is YYNGEE. Here the CDR3 reads CASSEPASTDTQYF. CDR3 coding DNA: TGTGCCAGCAGCGAACCGGCCAGCACAGATACGCAGTATTTT.

The chain uses TRBV7-2 and TRBJ2-5; D is tentatively TRBD1 or TRBD2 (5 bases each). CDR3 length equals 16 residues. The germline CDR1 and CDR2 sequences are SGHTA and FQGNSA. V was cut by 1 base and J by 2 bases, with 14 bases left in between. The CDR3 DNA sequence: TGTGCCAGCAGCTTAGTGCCCAGAGGGGCTCAAGAGACCCAGTACTTC. Its translation: CASSLVPRGAQETQYF.

The DNA for the CDR3 is TGTGCCAGCAGCACTAGCGGGGGGGCGAGCGAGCAGTACTTC. Protein product: CASSTSGGASEQYF. This chain connects TRBV11-2 to TRBJ2-7; 13 bases agree with TRBD2. V dropped 5 bases and J dropped 6; count of bases not matched to a gene: 4. Germline CDR1 SGHAT, CDR2 FQNNGV. The CDR3 extends over 14 amino acids.

This chain uses TRBV7-6 with TRBJ1-6, with a tentative D call TRBD1 (5 bases). Trimming cost V 5 bases and J 6 bases, with 11 bases left between them. This CDR3 comprises 14 residues. Germline lookup yields CDR1 SGHVS and CDR2 FNYEAQ. The CDR3 is CASSPAGFNSPLHF. Written as DNA, the CDR3 is TGTGCCAGCAGCCCAGCAGGGTTTAATTCACCCCTCCACTTT.

The rearrangement joins TRBV11-2 to TRBJ1-4; D gene unclear. V gave up 1 base and J gave up 3 bases, with 9 bases separating them. Germline V gene sequence: CDR1 SGHAT, CDR2 FQNNGV. CDR3 length equals 15 residues. The chain's CDR3 is CASSLVRGSNEKLFF. The CDR3 DNA reads TGTGCCAGCAGCTTAGTGCGGGGATCTAATGAAAAACTGTTTTTT. The full variable domain, in which reference TRBV11-2 and TRBJ1-4 provide the parts outside the CDR3, is EAGVAQSPRYKIIEKRQSVAFWCNPISGHATLYWYQQILGQGPKLLIQFQNNGVVDDSQLPKDRFSAERLKGVDSTLKIQPAKLEDSAVYLCASSLVRGSNEKLFFGSGTQLSVL.

This rearrangement joins TRBV4-3 to TRBJ1-4; 9 bases map to TRBD1. V gave up 2 bases and J gave up 7 bases; unmatched junction bases: 5. In germline, CDR1 is LGHNA, CDR2 YSLEER. The CDR3 has 15 amino acids. This chain's CDR3 is CASSQLGTGTEKLFF. Written as DNA, the CDR3 is TGCGCCAGCAGCCAATTAGGGACAGGGACTGAAAAACTGTTTTTT.

V is TRBV7-6 and J is TRBJ2-1; D possibly matches TRBD1 or TRBD2 (6 bases each). Germline V gene data show CDR1 as SGHVS and CDR2 as FNYEAQ. The CDR3 runs to 14 residues. V was trimmed by 3 bases and J by 7 bases, leaving 13 bases between them. The CDR3 DNA sequence: TGTGCCAGCAGCTTCAGACTAGGGGGTAATGAGCAGTTCTTC. Its protein product is CASSFRLGGNEQFF. Combining the CDR3 with reference TRBV7-6 and TRBJ2-1 gives the whole variable domain GAGVSQSPRYKVTKRGQDVALRCDPISGHVSLYWYRQALGQGPEFLTYFNYEAQQDKSGLPNDRFSAERPEGSISTLTIQRTEQRDSAMYRCASSFRLGGNEQFFGPGTRLTVL.

J is TRBJ2-6 and V is TRBV7-6; D unresolved. Trimming took 3 bases from V and 3 from J, leaving 6 bases between them. CDR1 is SGHVS, CDR2 FNYEAQ, per germline. This CDR3 has 14 amino acids. CDR3 residues: CASSFGVGANVLTF. The CDR3 nucleotides read TGTGCCAGCAGCTTCGGTGTTGGGGCCAACGTCCTGACTTTC.

The CDR3 DNA reads TGTGCCTGGAGTGGTATTCAGGGACCTAATTCACCCCTCCACTTT. Amino acid sequence: CAWSGIQGPNSPLHF. This chain links TRBV30 with TRBJ1-6; a possible D gene is TRBD1 (5 bases). This CDR3 has 15 amino acids. CDR1 and CDR2 from the germline V gene are GTSNPN and SVGIG (reference sequence). The V and J ends lost 1 base and 6 bases respectively, with 13 bases between them.

The V call is TRBV2, the J call TRBJ1-2; TRBD1 is a possible D gene (6 bases). The ends were cut back, 8 bases at V and 5 bases at J, with 18 bases in the middle. The CDR3 spans 14 residues. Germline CDR1 is SNHLY and CDR2 is FYNNEI. The CDR3 bases are TGTGCCAGCCACCACCAACAGGGTGGGTATGGCTACACCTTC. Translation gives CASHHQQGGYGYTF.

J is TRBJ1-2 and V is TRBV28; TRBD1 might be the D (6 bases). The V gene's germline CDR1 is MDHEN and CDR2 SYDVKM. This CDR3 is 11 amino acids long. Trimming took 4 bases from V and 8 from J, leaving 8 bases between them. CDR3 in amino acids: CASSYRDGYTF. The CDR3 nucleotides read TGTGCCAGCAGTTACAGGGACGGCTACACCTTC.

The V and J genes are TRBV5-1 and TRBJ1-2, with D hard to call. CDR1 SGHRS and CDR2 YFSETQ come from the germline V gene. V was pared by 1 base and J by 4 bases, with 8 bases between. The CDR3 is made up of 13 amino acids. CDR3 bases: TGCGCCAGCAGCTTGACAGTCACCTATGGCTACACCTTC. It codes for CASSLTVTYGYTF.

The V call is TRBV28, the J call TRBJ1-5; D remains unclear. CDR3 length: 12 amino acids. Trimming cost V 5 bases and J 3 bases, with 5 bases left between them. CDR1 is MDHEN and CDR2 is SYDVKM in the germline V gene. The CDR3, as DNA: TGTGCCAGCAGTACGACCAATCAGCCCCAGCATTTT. Translating gives CASSTTNQPQHF.

The V and J genes are TRBV11-2 and TRBJ2-2; D call uncertain. The germline V gene has CDR1 SGHAT and CDR2 FQNNGV. Trimming stripped 1 base from V and 5 bases from J, with 11 bases between. The CDR3 is 15 amino acids. CDR3 amino acids: CASSLGELRTGELFF. In DNA form, the CDR3 reads TGTGCCAGCAGCTTAGGGGAACTAAGGACCGGGGAGCTGTTTTTT.

The genes are TRBV28 and TRBJ1-2; 7 bases agree with TRBD1. Germline V gene data show CDR1 as MDHEN and CDR2 as SYDVKM. The CDR3 totals 13 residues. The J segment lost 4 bases and the V segment lost 3 bases, leaving 2 bases of the junction unmatched. The CDR3 region is CASSFRTGYGYTF. CDR3 coding DNA: TGTGCCAGCAGTTTCCGGACAGGCTATGGCTACACCTTC.

Judged by abundance, this clone is medium-sized. V usage is TRBV19 and J usage is TRBJ1-4, with TRBD1 matching 7 bases. Germline CDR1 is LNHDA and CDR2 is SQIVND (reference sequence). The length of the CDR3 is 13 residues. V shed 6 bases, J shed 4 bases, and the junction held 2 bases outside the gene matches. CDR3 protein: CASSGTVNEKLFF. CDR3 nucleotides: TGTGCCAGTAGCGGGACAGTTAATGAAAAACTGTTTTTT.

The DNA of the CDR3 is TGCGCCAGCAGCTTGGTCGCCCAAGAGACCCAGTACTTC. Encoded protein: CASSLVAQETQYF. The chain combines TRBV5-1 with TRBJ2-5, with no clear D. V lost 0 bases and J lost 1, with 4 bases in between. This CDR3 is 13 amino acids long. Germline V gene sequence: CDR1 SGHRS, CDR2 YFSETQ.

This clone was seen more than once but under ten times. The chain couples TRBV28 to TRBJ1-2; D is perhaps TRBD1 (6 bases). This CDR3 spans 13 amino acids. Trimming shortened V by 5 bases and J by 7 bases, and 14 bases separated the two germline ends. Germline CDR1 and CDR2: MDHEN and SYDVKM. CDR3 sequence (DNA): TGTGCCAGCAGTCAAACAGGGTATGGTGGCTACACCTTC. Translation gives CASSQTGYGGYTF.

The chain links TRBV4-3 to TRBJ1-1; no definite D call. The germline V and J ends were trimmed by 0 bases and 2 bases, with 4 bases remaining between them. Germline CDR1 LGHNA, CDR2 YSLEER. This CDR3 is built from 13 residues. CDR3 sequence: CASSQELNTEAFF. CDR3 in DNA: TGCGCCAGCAGCCAAGAGTTAAACACTGAAGCTTTCTTT.

This clone was counted only a few times. This chain connects TRBV11-3 to TRBJ1-5; 8 bases map to TRBD1. Germline CDR1 and CDR2: SGHNT and YENEEA. This CDR3 has 13 amino acids. The V gene end was trimmed by 4 bases and the J gene end by 6 bases; junction bases not matched to a gene: 2. In nucleotides, the CDR3 is TGTGCCAGCAGCTGGACAGGGCGTCAGCCCCAGCATTTT. It yields the protein CASSWTGRQPQHF.

The chain links TRBV19 to TRBJ1-5; maybe TRBD1 (6 bases). Per the germline V gene, CDR1 is LNHDA and CDR2 is SQIVND (reference sequence). V was cut by 1 base and J by 3 bases, with 10 bases left in between. The CDR3 covers 15 residues. In nucleotides, the CDR3 is TGTGCCAGTAGTATAGGAGGGGGGGACAATCAGCCCCAGCATTTT. As protein: CASSIGGGDNQPQHF.